This T cell receptor (beta chain) came from a study of blood T cell repertoires in COVID-19. Whole-study context: Collection of acute and convalescent COVID-19 samples took place in the United States, Italy and Spain. Sample material is recorded as cDNA or gDNA derived from T cells, B-cell-depleted T cells, or PBMCs.

Authors' data handling: Counts of nucleated cells, estimated from reference gene primer amplification, were obtained. TCRdb's copy holds only in-frame clones and misses some; the assay was immunoSEQ multiplex PCR. For V, J and clone size, that table is used; D and trimming come from the DNA. The table lists fewer than 120,000 clones, 60% to 80% of them singletons. This CDR3 has 12 amino acids. Trimming shortened V by 4 bases and J by 6 bases, and 9 bases separated the two germline ends. Germline-derived CDR1 and CDR2 are SGHAT and FQNNGV. Material for sequencing was peripheral blood. The rearrangement joins TRBV11-2 to TRBJ1-2; D is ambiguous. This receptor was identified in a woman of 80 years or more with active or convalescent COVID-19. CDR3 coding DNA: TGTGCCAGCAGCTACGCTCGGGATGGCTACACCTTC. Protein product: CASSYARDGYTF.